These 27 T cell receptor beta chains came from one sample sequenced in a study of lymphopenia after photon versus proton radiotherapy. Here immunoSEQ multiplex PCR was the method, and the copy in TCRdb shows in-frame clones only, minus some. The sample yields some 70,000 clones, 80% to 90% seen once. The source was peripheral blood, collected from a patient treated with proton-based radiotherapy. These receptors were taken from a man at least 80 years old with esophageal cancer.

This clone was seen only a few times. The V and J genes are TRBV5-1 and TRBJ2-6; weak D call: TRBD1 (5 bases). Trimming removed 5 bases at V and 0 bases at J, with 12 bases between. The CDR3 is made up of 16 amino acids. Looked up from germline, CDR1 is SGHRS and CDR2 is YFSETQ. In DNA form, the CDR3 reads TGCGCCAGCAGTCTCCAGGGATTCTCTGGGGCCAACGTCCTGACTTTC. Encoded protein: CASSLQGFSGANVLTF. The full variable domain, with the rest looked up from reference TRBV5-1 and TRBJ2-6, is KAGVTQTPRYLIKTRGQQVTLSCSPISGHRSVSWYQQTPGQGLQFLFEYFSETQRNKGNFPGRFSGRQFSNSRSEMNVSTLELGDSALYLCASSLQGFSGANVLTFGAGSRLTVL.

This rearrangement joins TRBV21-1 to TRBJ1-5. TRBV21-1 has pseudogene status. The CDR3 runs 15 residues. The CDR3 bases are TGTGCCAGCAGCAAAGGGGGAAAAAGTCATCAGCCCCAGCATTTT. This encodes CASSKGGKSHQPQHF.

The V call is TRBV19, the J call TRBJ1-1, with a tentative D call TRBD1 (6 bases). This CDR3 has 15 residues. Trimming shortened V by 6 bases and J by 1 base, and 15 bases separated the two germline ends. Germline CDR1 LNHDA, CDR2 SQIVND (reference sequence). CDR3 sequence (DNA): TGTGCCAGTAGGCAGGACAGTATTTGGAACACTGAAGCTTTCTTT. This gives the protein CASRQDSIWNTEAFF.

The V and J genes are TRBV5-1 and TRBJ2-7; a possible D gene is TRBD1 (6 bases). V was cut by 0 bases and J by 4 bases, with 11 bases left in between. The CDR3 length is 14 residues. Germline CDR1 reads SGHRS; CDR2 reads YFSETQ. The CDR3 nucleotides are TGCGCCAGCAGCTTGGATTGGACAGAGTACGAGCAGTACTTC. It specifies CASSLDWTEYEQYF.

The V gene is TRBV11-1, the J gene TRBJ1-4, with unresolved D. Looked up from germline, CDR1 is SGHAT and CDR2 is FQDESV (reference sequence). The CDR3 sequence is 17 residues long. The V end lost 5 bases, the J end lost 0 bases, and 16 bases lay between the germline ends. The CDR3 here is CASSPHGAHPTNEKLFF. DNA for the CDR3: TGTGCCAGCAGCCCACACGGAGCCCATCCAACTAATGAAAAACTGTTTTTT.

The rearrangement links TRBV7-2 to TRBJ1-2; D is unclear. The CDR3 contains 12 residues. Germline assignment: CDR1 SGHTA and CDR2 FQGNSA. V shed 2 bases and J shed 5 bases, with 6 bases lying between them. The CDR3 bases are TGTGCCAGCAGCTTATCACTATATGGCTACACCTTC. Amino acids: CASSLSLYGYTF.

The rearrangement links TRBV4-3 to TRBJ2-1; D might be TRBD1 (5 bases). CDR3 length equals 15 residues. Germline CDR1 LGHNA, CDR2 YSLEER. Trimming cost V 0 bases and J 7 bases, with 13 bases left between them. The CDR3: CASSQDRGLGNEQFF. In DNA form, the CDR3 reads TGCGCCAGCAGCCAAGATAGGGGCCTTGGGAATGAGCAGTTCTTC.

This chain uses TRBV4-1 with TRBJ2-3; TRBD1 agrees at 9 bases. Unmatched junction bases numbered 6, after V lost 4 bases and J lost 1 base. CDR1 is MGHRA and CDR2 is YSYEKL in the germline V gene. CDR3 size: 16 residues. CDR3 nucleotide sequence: TGCGCCAGCAGCCGCCTCCGGGACAGGGGCACAGATACGCAGTATTTT. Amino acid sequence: CASSRLRDRGTDTQYF.

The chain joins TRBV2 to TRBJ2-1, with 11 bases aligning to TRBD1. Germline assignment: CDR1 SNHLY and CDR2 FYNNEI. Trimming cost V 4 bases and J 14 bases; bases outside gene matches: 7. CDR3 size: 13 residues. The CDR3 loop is CASSGGGQGAKFF. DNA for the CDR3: TGTGCCAGCAGTGGGGGAGGACAGGGGGCAAAGTTCTTC.

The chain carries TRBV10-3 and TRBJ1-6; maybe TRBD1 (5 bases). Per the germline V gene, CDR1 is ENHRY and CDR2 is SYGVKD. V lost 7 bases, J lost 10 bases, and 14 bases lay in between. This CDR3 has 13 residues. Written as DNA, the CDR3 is TGTGCCATCAAGGAGGGGCCGGGGTCACCCCTCCACTTT. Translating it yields CAIKEGPGSPLHF.

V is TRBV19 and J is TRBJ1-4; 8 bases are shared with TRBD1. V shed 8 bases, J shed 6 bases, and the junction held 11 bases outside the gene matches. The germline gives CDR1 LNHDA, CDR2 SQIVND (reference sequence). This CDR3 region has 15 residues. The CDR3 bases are TGTGCCAGTCGGACCCCGACAGGGGATCATGAAAAACTGTTTTTT. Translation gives CASRTPTGDHEKLFF.

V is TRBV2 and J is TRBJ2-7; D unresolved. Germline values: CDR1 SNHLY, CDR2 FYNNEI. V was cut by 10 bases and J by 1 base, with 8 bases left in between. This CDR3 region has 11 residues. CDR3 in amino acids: CATRISYEQYF. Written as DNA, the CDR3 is TGTGCCACCAGGATTTCCTACGAGCAGTACTTC.

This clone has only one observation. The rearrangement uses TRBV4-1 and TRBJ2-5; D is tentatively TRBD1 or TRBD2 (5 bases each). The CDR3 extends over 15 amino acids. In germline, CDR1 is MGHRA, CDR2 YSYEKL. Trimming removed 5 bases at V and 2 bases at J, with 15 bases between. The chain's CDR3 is CASSKTGTGQETQYF. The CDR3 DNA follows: TGCGCCAGCAGCAAAACCGGGACGGGGCAAGAGACCCAGTACTTC.

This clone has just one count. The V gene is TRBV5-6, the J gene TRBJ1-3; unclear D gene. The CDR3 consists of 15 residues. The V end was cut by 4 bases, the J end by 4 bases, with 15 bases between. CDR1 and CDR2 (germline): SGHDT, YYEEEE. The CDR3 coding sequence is TGTGCCAGCAGCCCGGCAGGTGCTATGGGAAACACCATATATTTT. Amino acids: CASSPAGAMGNTIYF. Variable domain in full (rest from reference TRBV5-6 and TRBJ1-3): DAGVTQSPTHLIKTRGQQVTLRCSPKSGHDTVSWYQQALGQGPQFIFQYYEEEERQRGNFPDRFSGHQFPNYSSELNVNALLLGDSALYLCASSPAGAMGNTIYFGEGSWLTVV.

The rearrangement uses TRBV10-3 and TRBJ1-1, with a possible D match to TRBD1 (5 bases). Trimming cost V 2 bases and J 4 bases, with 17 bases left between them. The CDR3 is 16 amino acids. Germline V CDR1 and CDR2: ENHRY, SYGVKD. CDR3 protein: CAISEPGASERTEAFF. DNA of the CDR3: TGTGCCATCAGTGAGCCCGGGGCTAGTGAGCGCACTGAAGCTTTCTTT.

CDR3 in DNA: TGTGCCAGCAGCGCTCAGGAGTCAACTAATGAAAAACTGTTTTTT. As protein: CASSAQESTNEKLFF. The J gene is TRBJ1-4, the V gene TRBV9; D unresolved. The V and J ends lost 3 bases and 0 bases respectively, with 9 bases between them. Germline V gene lookup returns CDR1 SGDLS and CDR2 YYNGEE. CDR3 length: 15 residues.

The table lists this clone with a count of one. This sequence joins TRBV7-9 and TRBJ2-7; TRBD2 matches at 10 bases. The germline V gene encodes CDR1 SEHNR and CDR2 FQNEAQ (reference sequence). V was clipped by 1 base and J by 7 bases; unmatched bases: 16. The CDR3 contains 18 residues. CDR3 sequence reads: CASSLVAFGAGGLREQYF. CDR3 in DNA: TGTGCCAGCAGCTTAGTGGCGTTCGGAGCGGGAGGGCTGCGGGAGCAGTACTTC.

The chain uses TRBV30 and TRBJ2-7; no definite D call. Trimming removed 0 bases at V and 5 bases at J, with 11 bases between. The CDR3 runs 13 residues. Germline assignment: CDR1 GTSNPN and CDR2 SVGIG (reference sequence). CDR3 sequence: CAWSVLVENEQYF. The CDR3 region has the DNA TGTGCCTGGAGTGTATTGGTGGAGAACGAGCAGTACTTC. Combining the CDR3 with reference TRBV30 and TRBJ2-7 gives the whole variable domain SQTIHQWPATLVQPVGSPLSLECTVEGTSNPNLYWYRQAAGRGLQLLFYSVGIGQISSEVPQNLSASRPQDRQFILSSKKLLLSDSGFYLCAWSVLVENEQYFGPGTRLTVT.

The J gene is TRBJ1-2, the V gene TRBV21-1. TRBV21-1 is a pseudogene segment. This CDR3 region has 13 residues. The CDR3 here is CASSMVPGNGYTF. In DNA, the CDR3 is TGTGCCAGCAGCATGGTACCCGGAAATGGCTACACCTTC.

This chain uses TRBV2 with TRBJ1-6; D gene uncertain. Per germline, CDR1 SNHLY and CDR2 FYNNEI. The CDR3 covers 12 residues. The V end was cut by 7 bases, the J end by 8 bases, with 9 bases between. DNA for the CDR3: TGTGCCAGCATCCGGGAGTATTCACCCCTCCACTTT. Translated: CASIREYSPLHF.

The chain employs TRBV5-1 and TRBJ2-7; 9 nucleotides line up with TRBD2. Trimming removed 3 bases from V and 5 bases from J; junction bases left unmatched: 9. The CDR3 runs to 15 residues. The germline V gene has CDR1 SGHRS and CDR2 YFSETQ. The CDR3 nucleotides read TGCGCCAGCAGCTCCTATCGACTAGCGGCCCACGAGCAGTACTTC. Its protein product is CASSSYRLAAHEQYF.

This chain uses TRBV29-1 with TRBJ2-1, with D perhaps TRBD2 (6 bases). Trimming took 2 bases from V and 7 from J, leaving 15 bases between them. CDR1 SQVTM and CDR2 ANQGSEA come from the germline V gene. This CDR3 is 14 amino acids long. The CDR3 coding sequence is TGCAGCGTTGAACGATCGGGACTTACGAATGAGCAGTTCTTC. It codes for CSVERSGLTNEQFF.

CDR3 coding DNA: TGTGCCAGCAGCCCACGGGGGGACAGGGGAGCAGCAGATACGCAGTATTTT. Translated, it gives CASSPRGDRGAADTQYF. The rearrangement uses TRBV4-2 and TRBJ2-3; the match to TRBD1 covers 10 bases. Per the germline V gene, CDR1 is LGHNA and CDR2 is YNFKEQ. The J segment lost 4 bases and the V segment lost 4 bases, leaving 11 bases of the junction unmatched. The CDR3 spans 17 residues.

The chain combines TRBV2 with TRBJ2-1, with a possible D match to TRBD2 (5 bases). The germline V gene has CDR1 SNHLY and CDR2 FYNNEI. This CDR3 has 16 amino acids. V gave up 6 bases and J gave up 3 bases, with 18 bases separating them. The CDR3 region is CASRNGKGRDYNEQFF. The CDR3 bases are TGTGCCAGCAGAAACGGGAAGGGAAGGGACTACAATGAGCAGTTCTTC. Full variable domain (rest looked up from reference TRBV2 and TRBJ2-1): EPEVTQTPSHQVTQMGQEVILRCVPISNHLYFYWYRQILGQKVEFLVSFYNNEISEKSEIFDDQFSVERPDGSNFTLKIRSTKLEDSAMYFCASRNGKGRDYNEQFFGPGTRLTVL.

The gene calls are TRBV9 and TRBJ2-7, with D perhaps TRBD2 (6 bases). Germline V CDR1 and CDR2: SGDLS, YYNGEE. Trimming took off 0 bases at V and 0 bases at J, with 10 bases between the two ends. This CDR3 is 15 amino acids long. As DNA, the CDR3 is TGTGCCAGCAGCGTAGACCCGGGGGACTCCTACGAGCAGTACTTC. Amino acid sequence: CASSVDPGDSYEQYF.

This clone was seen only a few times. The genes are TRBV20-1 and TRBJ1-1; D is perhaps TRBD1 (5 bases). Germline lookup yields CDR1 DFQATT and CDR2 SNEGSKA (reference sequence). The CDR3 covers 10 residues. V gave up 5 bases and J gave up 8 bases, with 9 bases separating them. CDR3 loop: CSASGTEAFF. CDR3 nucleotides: TGCAGTGCTTCCGGGACGGAAGCTTTCTTT.

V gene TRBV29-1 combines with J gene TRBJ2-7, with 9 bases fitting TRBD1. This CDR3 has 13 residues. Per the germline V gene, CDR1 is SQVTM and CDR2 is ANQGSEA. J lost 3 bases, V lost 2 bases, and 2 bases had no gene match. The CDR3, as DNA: TGCAGCGTTGAACCGGGACAGGGCTACGAGCAGTACTTC. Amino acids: CSVEPGQGYEQYF.